This T cell receptor beta chain was captured in a study of OX40 agonist ivuxolimab in advanced cancers. V gave up 4 bases and J gave up 5 bases, with 7 bases separating them. Germline-derived CDR1 and CDR2 are SGHRS and YFSETQ. The CDR3 spans 12 residues. This table comes from immunoSEQ multiplex PCR, and its TCRdb copy is limited to in-frame clones, with some not included. The sample has more than 70,000 clones, 80% to 90% seen once; the top ten hold under 2%. The sequence was collected from an adult with an advanced solid tumor such as melanoma, head and neck, liver or kidney cancer. The rearrangement joins TRBV5-1 to TRBJ2-1, with no clear D. Sequences were derived from CD4+ or CD8+ T cells sorted from blood, sampled in a trial of the OX40 agonist ivuxolimab. The CDR3 is CASSPTDNEQFF. In DNA form, the CDR3 reads TGCGCCAGCAGCCCGACCGACAATGAGCAGTTCTTC.